This TCR beta chain comes out of a study of control samples from healthy donors and cancer patients. The table came from immunoSEQ multiplex PCR; TCRdb's copy has only in-frame clones and leaves some out. The sample consists of more than 85,000 clones, 84% of them appearing once. Germline CDR1 is LNHNV and CDR2 is YYDKDF (reference sequence). This CDR3 spans 15 amino acids. V dropped 6 bases and J dropped 5 bases, with 19 bases sitting between them. The sample comprised PBMCs. The chain carries TRBV15 and TRBJ1-1; D might be TRBD1 (5 bases). The receptor's source is a man aged 70-80 years with lung cancer. CDR3 region: CATRPVTGRGTEAFF. Written as DNA, the CDR3 is TGTGCCACCAGACCTGTTACCGGCCGGGGGACTGAAGCTTTCTTT.